The 32 T cell receptor beta chains in this list originate from one sample, sequenced in a study of blood T cells in healthy people across ages. PCR was performed a second time for 7 to 11 cycles using a sample-barcoded 5' primer and a J-beta primer mix. TCRdb reprocessed the 5' RACE reads via MiXCR and lists one record per CDR3 protein. This sample has 1.8 million or so distinct CDR3 sequences; about 39% occur once, and the top ten carry about 23%. Sequencing input: blood. These receptors all come from a human donor in good health.

V gene TRBV24-1 combines with J gene TRBJ2-1, with 13 bases matching TRBD2. Germline CDR1 and CDR2: KGHDR and SFDVKD. V gave up 4 bases and J gave up 4 bases; unmatched junction bases: 3. This CDR3 has 16 residues. The CDR3 DNA follows: TGTGCCACCAGTGAGGGGACTAGCGGGGCTTACAATGAGCAGTTCTTC. Protein product: CATSEGTSGAYNEQFF.

This clonotype turned up a few times. V gene TRBV6-1 combines with J gene TRBJ2-5; possibly TRBD2 for D (5 bases). CDR3 length: 15 amino acids. Germline CDR1 MNHNS, CDR2 SASEGT. Trimming stripped 2 bases from V and 1 base from J, with 11 bases between. DNA for the CDR3: TGTGCCAGCAGTGAAATGGAGGAGCCCCAAGAGACCCAGTACTTC. Translation gives CASSEMEEPQETQYF.

J is TRBJ2-5 and V is TRBV29-1; 11 positions match TRBD2. This CDR3 region has 13 residues. Looked up from germline, CDR1 is SQVTM and CDR2 is ANQGSEA. V gave up 7 bases and J gave up 2 bases; unmatched junction bases: 3. This chain's CDR3 is CSAASGGQETQYF. The CDR3 DNA reads TGCAGCGCTGCTAGCGGGGGGCAAGAGACCCAGTACTTC.

V usage is TRBV10-3 and J usage is TRBJ2-4; no clear D gene. Germline assignment: CDR1 ENHRY and CDR2 SYGVKD. V lost 0 bases to trimming and J lost 12 bases, with 15 bases between them. The CDR3 has 14 amino acids. The CDR3 loop is CAISESFGSHRQYF. The CDR3 nucleotides are TGTGCCATCAGTGAGTCCTTCGGTTCGCATCGTCAGTACTTC.

This clonotype was counted once. The V call is TRBV3-1, the J call TRBJ1-2, with D uncertain. This CDR3 region has 14 residues. From germline, CDR1 is LGHDT and CDR2 YNNKEL (reference sequence). Trimming stripped 0 bases from V and 5 bases from J, with 10 bases between. In DNA, the CDR3 is TGTGCCAGCAGCCAAGATCTGGTTCAATATGGCTACACCTTC. Translated, it gives CASSQDLVQYGYTF.

J is TRBJ2-7 and V is TRBV5-1, with D unclear. CDR1 and CDR2 from the germline V gene are SGHRS and YFSETQ. The ends were cut back, 0 bases at V and 5 bases at J, with 12 bases in the middle. The CDR3 has 14 amino acids. This chain's CDR3 is CASSLGVGRNEQYF. CDR3 in DNA: TGCGCCAGCAGCTTGGGGGTGGGTCGGAACGAGCAGTACTTC.

This chain connects TRBV5-1 to TRBJ2-5; no clear D. Germline CDR1 reads SGHRS; CDR2 reads YFSETQ. The ends were cut back, 0 bases at V and 5 bases at J, with 11 bases in the middle. This CDR3 is built from 14 residues. The DNA for the CDR3 is TGCGCCAGCAGCTTGGATAGTTTTTGGGAGACCCAGTACTTC. Its translation is CASSLDSFWETQYF.

The rearrangement uses TRBV20-1 and TRBJ2-3; maybe TRBD2 (6 bases). In germline, CDR1 is DFQATT, CDR2 SNEGSKA (reference sequence). The CDR3 runs to 15 residues. V was shortened by 5 bases and J by 2 bases, with 17 bases between the two germline ends. The CDR3 DNA reads TGCAGTGCTTGGGGCCCCGGGACTCTCACAGATACGCAGTATTTT. It encodes CSAWGPGTLTDTQYF.

This clonotype has only a few counts. The rearrangement links TRBV12-3 or TRBV12-4 to TRBJ1-2; TRBD1 is a possible D gene (6 bases). The length of the CDR3 is 13 residues. V was trimmed by 5 bases and J by 6 bases, leaving 13 bases between them. CDR3 protein: CASSPGVGHGYTF. For the CDR3, the DNA is TGTGCCAGCAGTCCAGGGGTAGGACATGGCTACACCTTC.

This clonotype showed up just a few times. The rearrangement joins TRBV7-9 to TRBJ2-1; a weak D match, TRBD2 (5 bases). V was shortened by 5 bases and J by 9 bases, with 20 bases between the two germline ends. CDR1 and CDR2 from the germline V gene are SEHNR and FQNEAQ (reference sequence). The CDR3 sequence is 15 residues long. CDR3 bases: TGTGCCAGCAGCCTCGTACTAGGACCGTTCGGTGAGCAGTTCTTC. Protein: CASSLVLGPFGEQFF. The variable domain in full, with the rest retrieved from reference TRBV7-9 and TRBJ2-1, is DTGVSQNPRHKITKRGQNVTFRCDPISEHNRLYWYRQTLGQGPEFLTYFQNEAQLEKSRLLSDRFSAERPKGSFSTLEIQRTEQGDSAMYLCASSLVLGPFGEQFFGPGTRLTVL.

In its sample, this clonotype was seen a few times. The chain combines TRBV5-6 with TRBJ2-3; D ambiguous. The germline V gene encodes CDR1 SGHDT and CDR2 YYEEEE. V was clipped by 4 bases and J by 12 bases, with 27 bases between them. CDR3 length: 16 residues. CDR3 coding DNA: TGTGCCAGCAGCCACCTCCAGGACGGGCGTTCAGAGACCCAGTATTTT. This codes for CASSHLQDGRSETQYF.

This clonotype appeared a few times. The chain couples TRBV12-5 to TRBJ2-4; 7 positions match TRBD1. CDR3 size: 16 residues. From germline, CDR1 is LGHNT and CDR2 FRNRAP. Trimming took 7 bases from V and 0 from J; bases not matched to a gene: 9. The CDR3 protein is CASAPRTGLAKNIQYF. In DNA, the CDR3 is TGTGCTAGTGCCCCTCGGACAGGACTAGCCAAAAACATTCAGTACTTC.

CDR3 residues: CASSRRDETDTQYF. The DNA of the CDR3 is TGTGCCAGCAGCCGCCGGGACGAGACAGATACGCAGTATTTT. The rearrangement joins TRBV5-4 to TRBJ2-3; D tentatively reads TRBD1 or TRBD2 (5 bases each). Between the trimmed V and J ends, which lost 4 bases and 3 bases, there was a span of 12 bases. Germline CDR1 SGHNT, CDR2 YYREEE (reference sequence). CDR3 size: 14 residues.

This clonotype has only a few counts. This chain uses TRBV29-1 with TRBJ1-4, with 8 bases identical to TRBD1. CDR1 and CDR2 (germline): SQVTM, ANQGSEA. The CDR3 extends over 13 amino acids. Trimming at V came to 4 bases and at J to 10 bases, leaving 8 bases not matched to a gene. The CDR3 protein is CSVGDRGEAKLFF. Written as DNA, the CDR3 is TGCAGCGTTGGCGACAGGGGTGAGGCAAAACTGTTTTTT.

This clonotype appeared a few times. The CDR3 spells CASSYMDTQYF. In DNA form, the CDR3 reads TGTGCCAGCAGTTACATGGATACGCAGTATTTT. The chain links TRBV6-5 to TRBJ2-3; no reliable D call. Germline V gene sequence: CDR1 MNHEY, CDR2 SVGAGI. V lost 2 bases, J lost 6 bases, and 3 bases lay in between. This CDR3 comprises 11 residues.

The J gene is TRBJ2-4, the V gene TRBV2; 10 bases match TRBD1. The J call is uncertain, as TRBJ2-7 better fits the DNA end. This CDR3 is 15 amino acids long. CDR1 is SNHLY, CDR2 FYNNEI, per germline. CDR3 amino acids: CASSGGQGNLYEQYF. The CDR3 bases are TGTGCCAGCAGTGGGGGACAGGGGAATCTCTACGAGCAGTACTTC.

This sequence joins TRBV27 and TRBJ1-6; D gene uncertain. The CDR3 loop spans 14 amino acids. Trimming took 0 bases from V and 6 from J, leaving 6 bases between them. Germline values: CDR1 MNHEY, CDR2 SMNVEV (reference sequence). The CDR3 DNA sequence: TGTGCCAGCAGTTTATCCGCCGGTAATTCACCCCTCCACTTT. It translates to CASSLSAGNSPLHF.

The V and J genes are TRBV5-1 and TRBJ2-1; weak D call: TRBD1 (5 bases). The germline CDR1 and CDR2 sequences are SGHRS and YFSETQ. This CDR3 is built from 14 residues. The V and J ends lost 4 bases and 9 bases respectively, with 17 bases between them. Here the CDR3 reads CASSHIQGDGEQFF. The CDR3 DNA sequence: TGCGCCAGCAGCCACATCCAGGGCGACGGTGAGCAGTTCTTC.

This clonotype was counted a few times. The V call is TRBV7-2, the J call TRBJ1-2; D call uncertain. The V end lost 0 bases, the J end lost 0 bases, and 8 bases lay between the germline ends. CDR3 length: 15 amino acids. Germline V lookup: CDR1 SGHTA, CDR2 FQGNSA. CDR3 amino acids: CASSLAASPNYGYTF. The CDR3 DNA reads as TGTGCCAGCAGCTTAGCCGCAAGCCCTAACTATGGCTACACCTTC.

V gene TRBV7-9 combines with J gene TRBJ2-7; weak D call: TRBD2 (6 bases). CDR3 length: 15 residues. V was cut by 4 bases and J by 2 bases, with 15 bases left in between. The germline CDR1 and CDR2 sequences are SEHNR and FQNEAQ (reference sequence). CDR3 loop: CASSSPWGVPYEQYF. The CDR3 DNA sequence: TGTGCCAGCAGCTCTCCATGGGGGGTCCCCTACGAGCAGTACTTC.

The J gene is TRBJ2-3, the V gene TRBV20-1; D is uncertain. The CDR3 runs 15 residues. Trimming left V 3 bases short and J 3 bases short, with 16 bases between. Germline CDR1 is DFQATT and CDR2 is SNEGSKA (reference sequence). The CDR3 nucleotides are TGCAGTGCTAGTCCCCTACATCGGTATACAGATACGCAGTATTTT. Protein product: CSASPLHRYTDTQYF.

The chain uses TRBV4-1 and TRBJ2-3; D is ambiguous. Germline lookup yields CDR1 MGHRA and CDR2 YSYEKL. There are 16 residues in the CDR3. V shed 1 base and J shed 6 bases, with 17 bases lying between them. CDR3 sequence: CASSQVAPLGVDTQYF. The CDR3 coding sequence is TGCGCCAGCAGCCAAGTAGCACCACTTGGAGTGGATACGCAGTATTTT.

The chain recombines TRBV5-1 with TRBJ2-6; 9 bases agree with TRBD2. Germline assignment: CDR1 SGHRS and CDR2 YFSETQ. With 7 bases clipped from V and 3 bases from J, the junction kept 11 bases outside the gene matches. The CDR3 extends over 17 amino acids. The CDR3 DNA reads as TGCGCCAGCTCCCAGGGCGGGGGGGCCGGTGGGGCCAACGTCCTGACTTTC. It encodes CASSQGGGAGGANVLTF.

V and J are TRBV4-1 and TRBJ2-1, with D uncertain. Germline CDR1 and CDR2: MGHRA and YSYEKL. The V end lost 0 bases, the J end lost 8 bases, and 17 bases lay between the germline ends. The CDR3 contains 16 residues. This CDR3 is CASSQEGAGGVDEQFF. For the CDR3, the DNA is TGCGCCAGCAGCCAAGAGGGCGCAGGTGGGGTGGATGAGCAGTTCTTC.

This clonotype has just a few counts. The chain employs TRBV7-9 and TRBJ2-1; D ambiguous. CDR3 size: 14 residues. Per the germline V gene, CDR1 is SEHNR and CDR2 is FQNEAQ (reference sequence). The germline V and J ends were trimmed by 0 bases and 6 bases, with 9 bases remaining between them. The CDR3, as DNA: TGTGCCAGCAGCTTAGCGGTGGCCCTCAATGAGCAGTTCTTC. This gives the protein CASSLAVALNEQFF.

This clonotype was detected a few times. The V call is TRBV20-1, the J call TRBJ2-3; 8 nucleotides line up with TRBD1. The junction had 8 bases not matched to a gene; V was cut back by 3 bases and J by 0 bases. The germline CDR1 and CDR2 sequences are DFQATT and SNEGSKA (reference sequence). This CDR3 is 16 amino acids long. The CDR3 is CSARDRATLSTDTQYF. The CDR3 DNA sequence: TGCAGTGCTAGGGACAGGGCGACGTTAAGCACAGATACGCAGTATTTT.

J is TRBJ1-1 and V is TRBV7-6; D unresolved. In germline, CDR1 is SGHVS, CDR2 FNYEAQ. CDR3 length: 14 amino acids. V lost 3 bases and J lost 1, with 9 bases in between. The CDR3 DNA follows: TGTGCCAGCAGCTTCGGACTCGCGAACACTGAAGCTTTCTTT. Translation: CASSFGLANTEAFF.

This clonotype was recorded only once. An end of the junction differs from the germline gene, which may be a read error. The rearrangement uses TRBV11-3 and TRBJ1-1; no definite D call. Per the germline V gene, CDR1 is SGHNT and CDR2 is YENEEA. The CDR3 is made up of 13 amino acids. CDR3 amino acids: CASRIPPNTGAFF. CDR3 DNA sequence: TGTGCCAGCAGAATCCCACCAAACACTGGAGCTTTCTTT. The full variable domain, in which reference TRBV11-3 and TRBJ1-1 provide the parts outside the CDR3, is EAGVVQSPRYKIIEKKQPVAFWCNPISGHNTLYWYLQNLGQGPELLIRYENEEAVDDSQLPKDRFSAERLKGVDSTLKIQPAELGDSAVYLCASRIPPNTGAFFGQGTRLTVV.

The chain links TRBV10-2 to TRBJ2-1, with 12 nucleotides matching TRBD2. V lost 6 bases and J lost 4; bases outside the gene matches: 4. The germline V gene has CDR1 WSHSY and CDR2 SAAADI. The CDR3 runs 15 residues. In nucleotides, the CDR3 is TGCGCCAGCAGCATAGGACTAGCGGGGTACAATGAGCAGTTCTTC. It codes for CASSIGLAGYNEQFF.

The chain links TRBV4-3 to TRBJ1-2, with no clear D. V was pared by 8 bases and J by 5 bases, with 18 bases between. The CDR3 consists of 14 residues. Germline lookup yields CDR1 LGHNA and CDR2 YSLEER. CDR3: CASGSGGSPYGYTF. The CDR3 nucleotides are TGCGCCAGCGGTAGTGGTGGGTCCCCTTATGGCTACACCTTC.

The chain carries TRBV5-1 and TRBJ1-1; 8 bases match TRBD1. The germline V gene has CDR1 SGHRS and CDR2 YFSETQ. Trimming took 4 bases from V and 5 from J; bases not matched to a gene: 10. The CDR3 covers 15 residues. The CDR3 DNA follows: TGCGCCAGCAGCCTGGCCGGACAGGGAACGACTGAAGCTTTCTTT. This gives the protein CASSLAGQGTTEAFF.

This clonotype was counted a few times. The chain joins TRBV4-2 to TRBJ1-2; 7 positions match TRBD1. The CDR3 loop spans 15 amino acids. Germline V gene lookup returns CDR1 LGHNA and CDR2 YNFKEQ. After removal of 2 bases from V and 3 bases from J, the junction contained 6 bases not matched to a gene. The CDR3 sequence: CASSQPGGPHYGYTF. Here the CDR3 DNA reads TGTGCCAGCAGCCAACCAGGGGGGCCCCACTATGGCTACACCTTC.